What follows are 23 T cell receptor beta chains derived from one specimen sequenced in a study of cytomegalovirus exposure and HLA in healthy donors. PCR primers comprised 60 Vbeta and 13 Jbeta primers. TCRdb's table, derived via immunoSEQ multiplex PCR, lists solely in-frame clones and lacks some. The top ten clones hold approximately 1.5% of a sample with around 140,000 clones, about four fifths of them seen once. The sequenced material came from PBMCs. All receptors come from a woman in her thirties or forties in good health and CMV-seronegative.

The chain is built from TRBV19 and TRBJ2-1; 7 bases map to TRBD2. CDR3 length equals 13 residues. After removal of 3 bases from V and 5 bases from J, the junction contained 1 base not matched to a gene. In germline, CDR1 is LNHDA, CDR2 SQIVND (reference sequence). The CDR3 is CASSIGLDNEQFF. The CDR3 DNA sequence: TGTGCCAGTAGTATCGGACTAGACAATGAGCAGTTCTTC.

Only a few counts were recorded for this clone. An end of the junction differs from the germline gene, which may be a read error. CDR3 region: CASTLGQKNTGELFF. CDR3 sequence (DNA): TGTGCCAGCACCTTAGGGCAGAAGAACACCGGGGAGCTGTTTTTT. This chain joins TRBV7-9 and TRBJ2-2, with D unresolved. The CDR3 is made up of 15 amino acids. CDR1 is SEHNR and CDR2 is FQNEAQ in the germline V gene (reference sequence). Full variable domain (missing parts from reference TRBV7-9 and TRBJ2-2): DTGVSQNPRHKITKRGQNVTFRCDPISEHNRLYWYRQTLGQGPEFLTYFQNEAQLEKSRLLSDRFSAERPKGSFSTLEIQRTEQGDSAMYLCASTLGQKNTGELFFGEGSRLTVL.

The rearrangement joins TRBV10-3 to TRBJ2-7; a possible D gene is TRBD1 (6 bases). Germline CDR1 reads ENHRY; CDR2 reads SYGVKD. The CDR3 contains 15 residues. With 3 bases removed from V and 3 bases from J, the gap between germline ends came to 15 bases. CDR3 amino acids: CAISERAQGGYEQYF. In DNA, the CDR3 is TGTGCCATCAGTGAACGGGCCCAAGGGGGCTACGAGCAGTACTTC.

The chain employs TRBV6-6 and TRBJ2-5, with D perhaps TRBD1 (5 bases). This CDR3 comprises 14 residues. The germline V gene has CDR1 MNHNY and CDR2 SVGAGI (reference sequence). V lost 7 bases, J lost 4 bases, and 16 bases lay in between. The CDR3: CASNADLGAETQYF. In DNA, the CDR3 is TGTGCCAGCAACGCGGACCTTGGGGCAGAGACCCAGTACTTC.

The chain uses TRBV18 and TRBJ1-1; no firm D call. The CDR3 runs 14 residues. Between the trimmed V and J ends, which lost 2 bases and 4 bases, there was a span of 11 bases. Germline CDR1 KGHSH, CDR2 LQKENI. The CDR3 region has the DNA TGTGCCAGCTCACCATCGGGTTTTACCACTGAAGCTTTCTTT. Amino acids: CASSPSGFTTEAFF.

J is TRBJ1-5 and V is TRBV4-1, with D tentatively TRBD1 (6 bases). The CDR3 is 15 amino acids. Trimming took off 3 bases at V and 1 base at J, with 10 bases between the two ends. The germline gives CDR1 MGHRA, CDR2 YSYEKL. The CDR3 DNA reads TGCGCCAGCAGCCATTACGGACAGAGCAATCAGCCCCAGCATTTT. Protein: CASSHYGQSNQPQHF.

This CDR3 reads CASSVRTGGYGYTF. CDR3 in DNA: TGTGCCAGCAGTGTCCGGACAGGGGGCTATGGCTACACCTTC. V is TRBV6-4 and J is TRBJ1-2, with TRBD1 identical over 10 bases. Germline assignment: CDR1 MRHNA and CDR2 SNTAGT. The V segment lost 4 bases and the J segment 4 bases; nucleotides outside the gene matches: 3. This CDR3 contains 14 residues.

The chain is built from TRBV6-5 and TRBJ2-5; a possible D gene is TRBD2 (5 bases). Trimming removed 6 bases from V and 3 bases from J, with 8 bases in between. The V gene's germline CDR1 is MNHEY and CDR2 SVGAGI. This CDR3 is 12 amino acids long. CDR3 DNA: TGTGCCAGCAGGGTCGGGGAAGAGACCCAGTACTTC. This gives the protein CASRVGEETQYF.

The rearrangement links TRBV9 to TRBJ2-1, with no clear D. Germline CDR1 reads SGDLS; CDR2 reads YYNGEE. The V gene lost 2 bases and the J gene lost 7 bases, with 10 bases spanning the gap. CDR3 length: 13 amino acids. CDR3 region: CASSVPGRNEQFF. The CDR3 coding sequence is TGTGCCAGCAGCGTCCCCGGCAGGAATGAGCAGTTCTTC.

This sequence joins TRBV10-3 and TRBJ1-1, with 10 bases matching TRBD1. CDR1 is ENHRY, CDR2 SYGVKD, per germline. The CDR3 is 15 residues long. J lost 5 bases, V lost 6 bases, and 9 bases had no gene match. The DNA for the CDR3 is TGTGCCATCAGACCGGGACAGGGGTATGGGACTGAAGCTTTCTTT. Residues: CAIRPGQGYGTEAFF.

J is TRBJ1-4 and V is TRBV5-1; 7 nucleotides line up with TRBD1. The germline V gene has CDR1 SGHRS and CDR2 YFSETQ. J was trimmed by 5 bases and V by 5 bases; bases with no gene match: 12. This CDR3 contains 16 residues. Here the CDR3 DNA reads TGCGCCAGCAGAACGAATAGCGGGACAGAGAATGAAAAACTGTTTTTT. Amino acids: CASRTNSGTENEKLFF.

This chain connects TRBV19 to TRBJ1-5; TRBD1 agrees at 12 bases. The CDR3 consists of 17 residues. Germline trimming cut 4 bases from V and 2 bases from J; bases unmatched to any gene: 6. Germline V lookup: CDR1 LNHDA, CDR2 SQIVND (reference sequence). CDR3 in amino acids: CASSKGQGARGNQPQHF. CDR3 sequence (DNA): TGTGCCAGTAGTAAGGGACAGGGGGCGCGAGGCAATCAGCCCCAGCATTTT.

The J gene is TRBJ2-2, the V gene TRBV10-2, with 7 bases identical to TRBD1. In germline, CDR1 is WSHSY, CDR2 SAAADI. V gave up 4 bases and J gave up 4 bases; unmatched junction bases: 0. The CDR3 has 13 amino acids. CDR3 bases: TGCGCCAGCAGTGGGGACAGCACCGGGGAGCTGTTTTTT. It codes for CASSGDSTGELFF.

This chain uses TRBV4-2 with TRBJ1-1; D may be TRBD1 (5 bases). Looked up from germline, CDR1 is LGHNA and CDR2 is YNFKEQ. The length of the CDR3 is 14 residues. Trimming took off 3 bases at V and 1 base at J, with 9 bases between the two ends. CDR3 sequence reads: CASSQTGGNTEAFF. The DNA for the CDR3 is TGTGCCAGCAGCCAGACCGGGGGGAACACTGAAGCTTTCTTT.

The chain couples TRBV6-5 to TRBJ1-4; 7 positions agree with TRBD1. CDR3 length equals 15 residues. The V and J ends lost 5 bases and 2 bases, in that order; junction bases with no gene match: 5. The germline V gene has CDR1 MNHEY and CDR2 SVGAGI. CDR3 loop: CASSPQGRTNEKLFF. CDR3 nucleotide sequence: TGTGCCAGCAGTCCACAGGGGCGGACTAATGAAAAACTGTTTTTT.

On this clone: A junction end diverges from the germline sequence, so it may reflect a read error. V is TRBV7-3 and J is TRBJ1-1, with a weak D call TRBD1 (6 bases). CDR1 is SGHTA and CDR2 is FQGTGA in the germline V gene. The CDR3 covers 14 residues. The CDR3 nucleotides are TGTGCCAGCAGCTTAGCAGGGGTGAACGCTGAAGCTTTCTTT. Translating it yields CASSLAGVNAEAFF.

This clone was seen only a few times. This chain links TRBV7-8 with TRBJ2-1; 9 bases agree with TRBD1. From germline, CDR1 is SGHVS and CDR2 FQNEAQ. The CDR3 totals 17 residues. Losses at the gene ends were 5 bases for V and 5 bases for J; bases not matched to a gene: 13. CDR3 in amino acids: CASSLPYRGLGDNEQFF. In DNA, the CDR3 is TGTGCCAGCAGCCTACCCTACAGGGGGCTAGGAGACAATGAGCAGTTCTTC.

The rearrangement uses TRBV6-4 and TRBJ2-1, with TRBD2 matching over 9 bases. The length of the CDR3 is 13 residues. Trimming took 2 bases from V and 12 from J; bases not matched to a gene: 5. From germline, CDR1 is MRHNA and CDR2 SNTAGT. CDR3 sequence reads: CASSDGGGGGQFF. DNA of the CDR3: TGTGCCAGCAGTGACGGCGGGGGGGGAGGGCAGTTCTTC.

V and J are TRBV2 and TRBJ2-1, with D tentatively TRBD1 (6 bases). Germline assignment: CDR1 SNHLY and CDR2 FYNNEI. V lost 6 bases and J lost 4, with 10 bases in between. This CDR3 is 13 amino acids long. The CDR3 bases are TGTGCCAGCAGAGGACAGCCATACAATGAGCAGTTCTTC. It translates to CASRGQPYNEQFF.

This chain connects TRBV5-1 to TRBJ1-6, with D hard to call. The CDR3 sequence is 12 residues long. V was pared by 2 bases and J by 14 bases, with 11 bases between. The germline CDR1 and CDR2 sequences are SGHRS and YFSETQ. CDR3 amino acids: CASSFDLESLHF. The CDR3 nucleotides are TGCGCCAGCAGCTTCGACTTGGAATCCCTCCACTTT. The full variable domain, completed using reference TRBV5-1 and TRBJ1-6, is KAGVTQTPRYLIKTRGQQVTLSCSPISGHRSVSWYQQTPGQGLQFLFEYFSETQRNKGNFPGRFSGRQFSNSRSEMNVSTLELGDSALYLCASSFDLESLHFGNGTRLTVT.

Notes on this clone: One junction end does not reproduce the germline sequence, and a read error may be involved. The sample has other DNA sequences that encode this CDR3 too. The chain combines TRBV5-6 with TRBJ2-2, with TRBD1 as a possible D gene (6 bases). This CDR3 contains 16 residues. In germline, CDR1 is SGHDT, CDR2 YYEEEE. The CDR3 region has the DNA TGCGCCAGCAGCTCGCTCGGGGCAGGGGTGACCGGGGAGCTGTTTTTT. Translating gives CASSSLGAGVTGELFF. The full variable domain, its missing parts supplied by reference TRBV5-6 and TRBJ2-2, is DAGVTQSPTHLIKTRGQQVTLRCSPKSGHDTVSWYQQALGQGPQFIFQYYEEEERQRGNFPDRFSGHQFPNYSSELNVNALLLGDSALYLCASSSLGAGVTGELFFGEGSRLTVL.

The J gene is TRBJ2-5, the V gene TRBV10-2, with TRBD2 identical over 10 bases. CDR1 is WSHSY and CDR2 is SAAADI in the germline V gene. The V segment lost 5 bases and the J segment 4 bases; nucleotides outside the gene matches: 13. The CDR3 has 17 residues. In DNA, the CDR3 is TGCGCCAGCAGTCTCCTGGGGCTAGCGGGGGAAGGAGAGACCCAGTACTTC. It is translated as CASSLLGLAGEGETQYF.

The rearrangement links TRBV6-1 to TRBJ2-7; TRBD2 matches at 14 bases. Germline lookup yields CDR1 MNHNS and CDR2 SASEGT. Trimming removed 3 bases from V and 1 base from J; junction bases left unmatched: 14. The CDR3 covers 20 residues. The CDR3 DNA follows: TGTGCCAGCAGTGATATCCCCACGACTAGCGGGGGGGCCAAGTCCTACGAGCAGTACTTC. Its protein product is CASSDIPTTSGGAKSYEQYF.